The 10 T cell receptor beta chains in this list originate from one sample, sequenced in a study of T cell responses to AZD1222 COVID-19 vaccine. Some clones are missing from TCRdb's copy, which holds only in-frame ones; the method was immunoSEQ multiplex PCR. This sample has some 80,000 clones, with 88% found just once. The sample in question was peripheral blood, obtained 28 days after the second dose of the MenACWY control vaccine. These receptor sequences come from an adult who received the MenACWY meningococcal vaccine as a control.

The gene calls are TRBV10-3 and TRBJ1-6, with a weak D call TRBD1 (6 bases). The ends were cut back, 3 bases at V and 7 bases at J, with 13 bases in the middle. The CDR3 spans 15 residues. Germline V gene sequence: CDR1 ENHRY, CDR2 SYGVKD. CDR3 nucleotide sequence: TGTGCCATCAGTGAAGGCAGGGGAAAGAATTCACCCCTCCACTTT. Protein: CAISEGRGKNSPLHF.

The chain has TRBV7-2 and TRBJ2-1; possible D gene TRBD2, 5 bases. CDR1 SGHTA and CDR2 FQGNSA come from the germline V gene. Trimming took 5 bases from V and 5 from J, leaving 16 bases between them. CDR3 length: 15 amino acids. CDR3 in amino acids: CASSRPGVSDNEQFF. CDR3 DNA: TGTGCCAGCAGCCGCCCCGGGGTTTCCGACAATGAGCAGTTCTTC. The variable domain in full, with the rest retrieved from reference TRBV7-2 and TRBJ2-1, is GAGVSQSPSNKVTEKGKDVELRCDPISGHTALYWYRQSLGQGLEFLIYFQGNSAPDKSGLPSDRFSAERTGGSVSTLTIQRTQQEDSAVYLCASSRPGVSDNEQFFGPGTRLTVL.

This CDR3 is CASIKATGESGYTF. CDR3 nucleotide sequence: TGTGCCAGCATCAAGGCGACAGGGGAGTCGGGCTACACCTTC. The chain uses TRBV6-1 and TRBJ1-2; TRBD1 agrees at 8 bases. The J segment lost 8 bases and the V segment lost 7 bases, leaving 12 bases of the junction unmatched. Germline V gene sequence: CDR1 MNHNS, CDR2 SASEGT. The CDR3 runs to 14 residues.

The J gene is TRBJ2-3, the V gene TRBV7-2; either TRBD1 or TRBD2 may fit D (5 bases each). In germline, CDR1 is SGHTA, CDR2 FQGNSA. Trimming left V 5 bases short and J 4 bases short, with 19 bases between. This CDR3 is 16 amino acids long. The CDR3 loop reads CASSPRWGRGADTQYF. The CDR3 DNA follows: TGTGCCAGCAGCCCCCGTTGGGGTAGAGGGGCAGATACGCAGTATTTT.

The V gene is TRBV2, the J gene TRBJ1-4; no clear D gene. The V and J ends lost 5 bases and 4 bases respectively, with 11 bases between them. In germline, CDR1 is SNHLY, CDR2 FYNNEI. There are 14 residues in the CDR3. The CDR3 DNA is TGTGCCAGCAGTCCGGACCTCCTTAATGAAAAACTGTTTTTT. Residues: CASSPDLLNEKLFF.

CDR3 residues: CASSPGGGLSEQYF. DNA of the CDR3: TGTGCCAGCAGTCCTGGCGGGGGGTTGAGCGAGCAGTACTTC. The V call is TRBV28, the J call TRBJ2-7; 8 bases match TRBD2. V was pared by 5 bases and J by 6 bases, with 9 bases of the junction left unmatched. This CDR3 comprises 14 residues. Germline V lookup: CDR1 MDHEN, CDR2 SYDVKM.

The chain employs TRBV7-2 and TRBJ1-4, with D possibly TRBD1 on 5 matching bases. This CDR3 is 14 amino acids long. In germline, CDR1 is SGHTA, CDR2 FQGNSA. Trimming removed 4 bases from V and 4 bases from J, with 10 bases in between. CDR3 protein: CASSSDRFNEKLFF. CDR3 DNA sequence: TGTGCCAGCAGCTCCGACAGATTTAATGAAAAACTGTTTTTT.

The chain carries TRBV6-1 and TRBJ2-3; 9 bases fit TRBD1. In germline, CDR1 is MNHNS, CDR2 SASEGT. The CDR3 extends over 15 amino acids. With 2 bases clipped from V and 3 bases from J, the junction kept 3 bases outside the gene matches. The CDR3 nucleotides read TGTGCCAGCAGTGAACCGGGACAGGGAACAGATACGCAGTATTTT. Translated: CASSEPGQGTDTQYF.

J is TRBJ1-5 and V is TRBV6-5; no definite D call. Germline V CDR1 and CDR2: MNHEY, SVGAGI. CDR3 length: 13 amino acids. V was trimmed by 2 bases and J by 8 bases, leaving 10 bases between them. The CDR3 coding sequence is TGTGCCAGCAGTTACACGCATGGGAAGCCCCAGCATTTT. It yields the protein CASSYTHGKPQHF.

This chain links TRBV30 with TRBJ1-5; D unresolved. The CDR3 runs 14 residues. The V gene's germline CDR1 is GTSNPN and CDR2 SVGIG (reference sequence). Trimming took 0 bases from V and 4 from J, leaving 10 bases between them. The CDR3 loop reads CAWSVKGGNQPQHF. The CDR3 DNA sequence: TGTGCCTGGAGTGTCAAGGGCGGGAATCAGCCCCAGCATTTT.